This TCR beta chain was profiled in a study of blood T cell repertoires in COVID-19. Study context: COVID-19 samples collected from the United States, Italy and Spain covered acute and convalescent phases.

Libraries were prepared by immunoSEQ multiplex PCR; TCRdb keeps only in-frame clonotypes and omits some of them. The profile covers about 150,000 clones, with around four fifths appearing a single time and approximately 5.3% taken by the ten largest. The germline V and J ends were trimmed by 1 base and 6 bases, with 19 bases remaining between them. Per germline, CDR1 GTSNPN and CDR2 SVGIG (reference sequence). The CDR3 sequence is 15 residues long. This clone has more than one count but fewer than ten. Sequenced sample: PBMCs or T cells enriched from blood (not recorded which). The origin of this receptor is a man in his 70s who had been exposed to COVID-19. The rearrangement uses TRBV30 and TRBJ2-7, with D tentatively TRBD2 (6 bases). The CDR3 DNA reads as TGTGCCTGGAGTGCCGCGGGACTCAATCCAGGCGAGCAGTACTTC. Protein product: CAWSAAGLNPGEQYF.